This T cell receptor beta chain comes out of a study of T cell repertoires and HLA-DP antigens. Findings and limits, study-wide: Clones undetected before culture averaged about 33% against one allele and about 50% against the other.

The CDR3 has 14 amino acids. Germline lookup yields CDR1 SGHRS and CDR2 YFSETQ. J was trimmed by 4 bases and V by 4 bases; bases with no gene match: 7. The data were produced by immunoSEQ multiplex PCR, yet TCRdb's version contains in-frame clones alone and is incomplete. The table has about 120,000 clones, around 93% seen once. Comments on this clone: Its antigen is as yet unknown.

The clonotype comes from a young woman in good health and CMV-seronegative. The chain couples TRBV5-1 to TRBJ2-5, with 7 bases aligning to TRBD2. The sequencing input was CD4+ T cells from PBMCs. CDR3 nucleotide sequence: TGCGCCAGCAGCCGGGGAGGGAGCGGAGAGACCCAGTACTTC. Its protein is CASSRGGSGETQYF.